One sample yielded the 10 T cell receptor beta chains listed below, sequenced in a study of T cell responses to AZD1222 COVID-19 vaccine. Profiled with immunoSEQ multiplex PCR; TCRdb holds only in-frame clones, not every one. The sample carries approximately 150,000 clones, 75% to 95% recorded once. Source: peripheral blood, taken 28 days after the second AZD1222 dose. The receptors derive from an adult who received the AZD1222 COVID-19 vaccine.

The chain links TRBV29-1 to TRBJ2-5; D unresolved. Germline V CDR1 and CDR2: SQVTM, ANQGSEA. V dropped 6 bases and J dropped 0 bases, with 11 bases sitting between them. This CDR3 has 13 amino acids. Here the CDR3 reads CSVSQSYQETQYF. DNA for the CDR3: TGCAGCGTCTCCCAGTCGTACCAAGAGACCCAGTACTTC.

The chain uses TRBV28 and TRBJ2-3; weak D call: TRBD2 (6 bases). Germline CDR1 MDHEN, CDR2 SYDVKM. V lost 7 bases and J lost 4, with 15 bases in between. The CDR3 sequence is 14 residues long. CDR3 in DNA: TGTGCCAGCACCCTGAAGGGGACTGCAGATACGCAGTATTTT. Translation: CASTLKGTADTQYF.

The CDR3 DNA follows: TGCAGTGCAAAGATGGGACAGGGGCAGTTCTTC. It yields the protein CSAKMGQGQFF. This chain links TRBV20-1 with TRBJ2-1; 9 nucleotides align to TRBD1. Trimming removed 6 bases from V and 12 bases from J; junction bases left unmatched: 6. The germline CDR1 and CDR2 sequences are DFQATT and SNEGSKA (reference sequence). The CDR3 is 11 amino acids.

The chain recombines TRBV19 with TRBJ1-1; the D gene is possibly TRBD1 (6 bases). Trimming stripped 9 bases from V and 3 bases from J, with 14 bases between. Germline CDR1 LNHDA, CDR2 SQIVND (reference sequence). The CDR3 loop spans 13 amino acids. The CDR3 sequence is CASNSRGDTEAFF. DNA for the CDR3: TGTGCCAGCAATAGCAGGGGCGACACTGAAGCTTTCTTT.

The V gene is TRBV7-2, the J gene TRBJ1-1, with TRBD1 matching 7 bases. Looked up from germline, CDR1 is SGHTA and CDR2 is FQGNSA. Germline trimming cut 2 bases from V and 0 bases from J; bases unmatched to any gene: 3. The CDR3 totals 15 residues. CDR3 DNA sequence: TGTGCCAGCAGCTTATACGGGACAGTGAACACTGAAGCTTTCTTT. Its protein product is CASSLYGTVNTEAFF. The full variable domain, with the rest looked up from reference TRBV7-2 and TRBJ1-1, is GAGVSQSPSNKVTEKGKDVELRCDPISGHTALYWYRQSLGQGLEFLIYFQGNSAPDKSGLPSDRFSAERTGGSVSTLTIQRTQQEDSAVYLCASSLYGTVNTEAFFGQGTRLTVV.

The CDR3 DNA is TGTGCCAGCAGCCAAGAGAACCTAGCGTATGAGCAGTTCTTC. Amino acids: CASSQENLAYEQFF. V and J are TRBV3-1 (or the pseudogene TRBV3-2) and TRBJ2-1, with D possibly being TRBD2 (6 bases). This CDR3 has 14 amino acids. Germline-derived CDR1 and CDR2 are LGHDT and YNNKEL (reference sequence). The ends were cut back, 0 bases at V and 8 bases at J, with 11 bases in the middle.

The CDR3 DNA reads TGTGCCAGCAGCTCGGAGGGGGTGTCCCCAGATACGCAGTATTTT. It translates to CASSSEGVSPDTQYF. V and J are TRBV9 and TRBJ2-3; D possibly uses TRBD1 or TRBD2 (6 bases each). The V gene's germline CDR1 is SGDLS and CDR2 YYNGEE. Trimming left V 4 bases short and J 4 bases short, with 16 bases between. This CDR3 region has 15 residues.

The V and J genes are TRBV27 and TRBJ1-6; D might be TRBD1 (5 bases). CDR1 and CDR2 (germline): MNHEY, SMNVEV (reference sequence). CDR3 length: 15 residues. Trimming left V 3 bases short and J 7 bases short, with 13 bases between. CDR3 bases: TGTGCCAGCAGTTTGCAGGGTTTTGCGAATTCACCCCTCCACTTT. Its translation is CASSLQGFANSPLHF.

The J gene is TRBJ1-2, the V gene TRBV2; maybe TRBD1 (5 bases). Trimming pared 6 bases from V and 0 bases from J, leaving 11 bases between. Germline V gene lookup returns CDR1 SNHLY and CDR2 FYNNEI. This CDR3 region has 14 residues. CDR3 loop: CASRVRGANYGYTF. CDR3 DNA: TGTGCCAGCAGAGTAAGAGGGGCTAACTATGGCTACACCTTC.

The chain recombines TRBV4-1 with TRBJ2-7; D is unresolved. The ends were cut back, 4 bases at V and 0 bases at J, with 7 bases in the middle. In germline, CDR1 is MGHRA, CDR2 YSYEKL. CDR3 length equals 13 residues. The CDR3 nucleotides read TGCGCCAGCAGCCCGAGCAGCTCCTACGAGCAGTACTTC. Translated, it gives CASSPSSSYEQYF.